The subject of this entry is one T cell receptor (beta chain). TCRdb's copy holds only in-frame clones and misses some; the assay was immunoSEQ multiplex PCR. The sample has about 110,000 clones; roughly 90% are singletons. The entry originates in a study of control samples from healthy donors and cancer patients. Deletions cut 6 bases from V and 6 bases from J, with 10 bases between. Germline CDR1 reads SGHAT; CDR2 reads FQNNGV. The length of the CDR3 is 12 residues. The sequenced material came from blood. The receptor comes from a woman between 18 and 29 years old in good health. This rearrangement joins TRBV11-2 to TRBJ2-3; D unclear. Here the CDR3 reads CASRHPGDTQYF. The CDR3 nucleotides read TGTGCCAGCAGACATCCGGGTGATACGCAGTATTTT.